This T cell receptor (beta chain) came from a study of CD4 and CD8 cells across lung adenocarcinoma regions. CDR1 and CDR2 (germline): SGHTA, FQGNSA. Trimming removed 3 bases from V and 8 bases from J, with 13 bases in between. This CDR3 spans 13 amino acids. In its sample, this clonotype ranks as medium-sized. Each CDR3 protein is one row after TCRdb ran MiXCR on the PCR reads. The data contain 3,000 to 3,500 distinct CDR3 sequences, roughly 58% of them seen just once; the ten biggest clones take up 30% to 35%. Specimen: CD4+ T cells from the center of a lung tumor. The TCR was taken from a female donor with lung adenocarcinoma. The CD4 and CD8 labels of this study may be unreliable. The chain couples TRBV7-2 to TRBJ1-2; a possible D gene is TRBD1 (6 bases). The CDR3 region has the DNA TGTGCCAGCAGCTTGGGACACGGCGTAGGCTACACCTTC. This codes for CASSLGHGVGYTF.